This passage covers 11 T cell receptor beta chains from one sample sequenced in a study of shared clonotypes between healthy human individuals. Terminally differentiated effector memory CD45RA+ cells were excluded from the naive CD8 cells, which were CD45RO-negative and positively selected for CCR7. Generated by immunoSEQ multiplex PCR, the TCRdb table keeps only in-frame clones and is missing some. In the table there are about 2.1 million clones, 85% to 95% of which are singletons. Material for sequencing was naive CD8+ T cells from PBMCs. These receptors came from a man younger than 35 in good health. Some clones in this sample may be carry-over from other donors' samples.

The chain uses TRBV7-6 and TRBJ1-4; D might be TRBD1 (6 bases). Germline CDR1 reads SGHVS; CDR2 reads FNYEAQ. V was clipped by 5 bases and J by 3 bases, with 13 bases between them. The CDR3 extends over 15 amino acids. The CDR3 DNA reads as TGTGCCAGCAGCACCAGACAGGACCCTAATGAAAAACTGTTTTTT. Translated: CASSTRQDPNEKLFF.

The chain joins TRBV7-3 to TRBJ2-7, with D possibly matching TRBD1 (6 bases). Trimming took 0 bases from V and 6 from J, leaving 15 bases between them. CDR3 length equals 15 residues. In germline, CDR1 is SGHTA, CDR2 FQGTGA. The CDR3 sequence is CASSLTMAQGREQYF. The DNA for the CDR3 is TGTGCCAGCAGCTTAACGATGGCCCAGGGGCGCGAGCAGTACTTC.

The V and J genes are TRBV30 and TRBJ2-1; a possible D gene is TRBD1 (5 bases). Germline values: CDR1 GTSNPN, CDR2 SVGIG (reference sequence). Deletions cut 0 bases from V and 10 bases from J, with 7 bases between. CDR3 length: 11 amino acids. The CDR3 coding sequence is TGTGCCTGGAGTGTACAGGCCGAGCAGTTCTTC. Its protein is CAWSVQAEQFF.

Comment on this clone: The same CDR3 arises from other DNA sequences in this sample as well. This chain links TRBV9 with TRBJ2-3; 11 bases fit TRBD2. Germline V gene sequence: CDR1 SGDLS, CDR2 YYNGEE. This CDR3 region has 15 residues. V was clipped by 2 bases and J by 3 bases; unmatched bases: 2. Here the CDR3 DNA reads TGTGCCAGCAGCGTTAGCGGGAGGGCTACAGATACGCAGTATTTT. Its protein product is CASSVSGRATDTQYF.

The V gene is TRBV29-1, the J gene TRBJ1-2, with D unresolved. The CDR3 spans 10 residues. V lost 6 bases to trimming and J lost 7 bases, with 9 bases between them. Germline V lookup: CDR1 SQVTM, CDR2 ANQGSEA. The CDR3 DNA reads as TGCAGCGTCCAGTGGGGTGGCTACACCTTC. The encoded protein is CSVQWGGYTF.

This rearrangement joins TRBV27 to TRBJ2-7; TRBD1 aligns across 10 bases. The junction had 16 bases not matched to a gene; V was cut back by 8 bases and J by 6 bases. Germline loops: CDR1 MNHEY, CDR2 SMNVEV (reference sequence). The length of the CDR3 is 16 residues. Here the CDR3 DNA reads TGTGCCAGCTCAGCCACTTGGGGGGACAGGGGCGGCGAGCAGTACTTC. This encodes CASSATWGDRGGEQYF.

In DNA form, the CDR3 reads TGTGCCAGTAGTCTGCTCGCTTCACAGGAGTCCGACACTGAAGCTTTCTTT. It specifies CASSLLASQESDTEAFF. The chain couples TRBV19 to TRBJ1-1; TRBD1 is a possible D gene (5 bases). V was cut by 5 bases and J by 3 bases, with 22 bases left in between. Germline V gene lookup returns CDR1 LNHDA and CDR2 SQIVND (reference sequence). The CDR3 has 17 residues.

Notes on this clone: Other DNA variants within this sample encode the same CDR3. The V call is TRBV7-2, the J call TRBJ2-1; no firm D call. The V and J ends lost 2 bases and 0 bases respectively, with 8 bases between them. The CDR3 spans 15 residues. Germline V lookup: CDR1 SGHTA, CDR2 FQGNSA. The DNA for the CDR3 is TGTGCCAGCAGCTTAATAGGCAGCTCCTACAATGAGCAGTTCTTC. Translated: CASSLIGSSYNEQFF.

Of note for this clone: Other DNA sequences within the sample encode an identical CDR3. This sequence joins TRBV18 and TRBJ2-1, with 12 bases lining up with TRBD2. After removal of 3 bases from V and 7 bases from J, the junction contained 4 bases not matched to a gene. The CDR3 runs to 15 residues. Germline V gene sequence: CDR1 KGHSH, CDR2 LQKENI. For the CDR3, the DNA is TGTGCCAGCTCACCTACTAGCGGGAGGTGGAATGAGCAGTTCTTC. Residues: CASSPTSGRWNEQFF.

This clone was detected only once. The J gene is TRBJ2-1, the V gene TRBV4-3, with a weak D call TRBD2 (5 bases). The CDR3 consists of 15 residues. CDR1 and CDR2 (germline): LGHNA, YSLEER. The V end lost 1 base, the J end lost 8 bases, and 15 bases lay between the germline ends. Written as DNA, the CDR3 is TGCGCCAGCAGCCAAGGGAGGATGATGGGTGATGAGCAGTTCTTC. It is translated as CASSQGRMMGDEQFF.

This clone has a single count. This rearrangement joins TRBV19 to TRBJ2-2; D remains ambiguous. CDR1 and CDR2 (germline): LNHDA, SQIVND (reference sequence). Trimming left V 3 bases short and J 2 bases short, with 7 bases between. The CDR3 totals 14 residues. The CDR3 spells CASSIIGNTGELFF. DNA for the CDR3: TGTGCCAGTAGTATTATCGGCAACACCGGGGAGCTGTTTTTT.